The entry below gives a single T cell receptor (beta chain) sequence along with its context. What it binds is not known. The data were obtained in a study of cytomegalovirus exposure and HLA in healthy donors. For the study at large: Genotyping of 398 donors showed that 80% to 85% belonged to the Caucasian-associated ancestry cluster. General study findings and limits: Later, an analysis showed that TCR beta chains associated with HLA were more clonally expanded than others that were equally common.

Primers included in the PCR were 60 Vbeta and 13 Jbeta primers. Only in-frame clones appear in the TCRdb table, and some are missing; sequencing was by immunoSEQ multiplex PCR. Found here are some 140,000 clones, 80% of them singletons; the top ten hold roughly 1.2%. The origin of this receptor is a male donor in good health and CMV-seropositive. Specimen: PBMCs.

The CDR3 bases are TGTGCCAGCTCACCTGGGGTCCACTCCGGAGGGTACGAGCAGTACTTC. Translating it yields CASSPGVHSGGYEQYF. The genes are TRBV18 and TRBJ2-7, with D perhaps TRBD2 (6 bases). V was clipped by 3 bases and J by 4 bases, with 19 bases between them. The CDR3 loop spans 16 amino acids. Germline-derived CDR1 and CDR2 are KGHSH and LQKENI.